The T cell receptor (beta chain) described here comes from a study of blood T cell repertoires in COVID-19. On the study more broadly: COVID-19 samples collected from the United States, Italy and Spain covered acute and convalescent phases. T cells, B-cell-depleted T cells, or PBMCs provided the cDNA or gDNA that served as material.

CDR1 SGHRS and CDR2 YFSETQ come from the germline V gene. The length of the CDR3 is 14 residues. Trimming took 0 bases from V and 2 from J, leaving 8 bases between them. The sample holds a few counts of this clone. Under the authors' procedure: Amplification with reference gene primers provided the estimates of nucleated cell counts. Clones were read by immunoSEQ multiplex PCR, and TCRdb kept only the in-frame ones, dropping some. V, J and clone size are taken as reported in that table, and D and trimming were inferred from the DNA itself. Among over 130,000 clones, about 74% were seen once, and the ten largest hold around 16%.

The sequence was obtained from a man over 45 with acute or convalescent COVID-19. J is TRBJ2-5 and V is TRBV5-1; no clear D gene. Sequencing was carried out using peripheral blood. The CDR3 region is CASSLGPEQETQYF. CDR3 coding DNA: TGCGCCAGCAGCTTGGGCCCAGAACAAGAGACCCAGTACTTC.